This T cell receptor beta chain came from a study of monozygotic twins with inflammatory bowel disease (dated by TCRdb to the late 2010s). With regard to the full study: A total of 28 monozygotic twin pairs were included in the full study, comprising nine German pairs (four IBD-concordant, five IBD-discordant) and 19 IBD-discordant Danish pairs. The search for disease-associated traits relied mainly on comparing IBD patients with their genetically identical healthy co-twins within discordant pairs. Each individual had, on average, about 151 000 unique TCRalpha sequences and 181 000 unique TCRbeta sequences available for analysis.

A remark on this clonotype: What this receptor recognizes is not known.

The library relied on 5' RACE. Preparation of each TCR library used around 3,500 ng of total RNA. cDNA was synthesized with SMARTScribe reverse transcriptase in eight separate reactions per sample. During cDNA synthesis, template switching was used to introduce unique molecular identifiers that contained a 6-nucleotide sample barcode. Two nested PCRs of roughly 16 and 10 cycles amplified the TCRalpha and TCRbeta cDNA, and bead purification followed each PCR. Before amplification, cDNA was treated with uracil DNA-glycosylase and purified using the QIAquick PCR purification kit. The second PCR added Illumina TruSeq-compatible adapters along with sample-specific barcodes. TapeStation and Qubit were used to check library quality and concentration, and roughly 4.8 ng of each library went into the pool. Pooled libraries were sequenced on an Illumina HiSeq2500 single-index Rapid Run with 2 x 100 bp reads and custom sequencing primers. In the authors' own workflow: MiGEC version 1.2.6 was used for UMI-based consensus assembly to correct PCR and sequencing errors. V(D)J alignment, clonotype assembly and CDR3 extraction were performed with MiXCR version 2.1.1. Normalisation of gene usage, clonotype sharing and MAIT/NKT TCR abundance was achieved by analysing the top 1000, 10 000 and 20 000 clonotypes per sample. After downsampling to 27 000 UMIs, diversity was calculated as the inverse Simpson index using the vegan R package. Paired Mann-Whitney U tests were applied to discordant twin pairs, and Benjamini-Hochberg correction was used for multiple testing. Following reprocessing of the reads by TCRdb, the data hold one row per CDR3 protein sequence and no DNA is available. The V and J calls here are based on TCRdb, not the publication. The table held for this sample gives approximately 400,000 distinct CDR3 sequences. The ten largest clones take up less than 2.5% of the sample.

Overall results and qualifications from the work: Compared with healthy twins, IBD patients shared fewer clonotypes with other individuals, and the difference was most pronounced in patients with signs of disease activity. Because patients were on differing immunosuppressive treatments, the repertoires may have picked up extra background noise and inter-individual variability. Different T cell subtypes could not be distinguished in the analysis. Repertoire similarity did not differ between concordant and discordant twins, possibly due to limited statistical power. No single strong signal or clonotype linked to IBD turned up in the results, so the idea that one exists was not supported. A decrease in TCRbeta repertoire diversity, as measured by inverse Simpson index, was observed in IBD patients compared with their healthy co-twins.

From each donor, a roughly 2.5 ml peripheral blood sample was collected into PAXgene tubes and stored at -80 degrees C. Total RNA was isolated from whole blood with the PAXgene blood miRNA kit on an automated QIAcube, without T cell sorting. Peripheral blood from monozygotic twin pairs who were concordant or discordant for inflammatory bowel disease underwent deep TCRalpha and TCRbeta repertoire profiling using unique molecular barcoding. Smoking habits were recorded for all twin pairs, and individuals were classified as current, former or never smokers. Counted from cysteine to phenylalanine, this CDR3 has 13 amino acids. Nucleotide data are not available.

The source of this sequence is a human donor with ulcerative colitis or Crohn's disease, or a healthy co-twin of an affected twin (not recorded which). The material sequenced was blood. Recombination linked TRBV12-3 or TRBV12-4 to TRBJ2-7; lacking DNA, the TRBD1 call made by TCRdb goes unchecked. The CDR3 in this case is CASSFEGINEQYF.